Listed below are T cell receptor beta chains from one sample, sequenced in a study of T-cell memory formation after mild COVID-19. MiXCR was run by TCRdb on the 5' RACE reads, yielding one entry per CDR3 protein. Of around 500,000 distinct CDR3 sequences in the sample, 18% were seen once. Material: PBMCs or a T cell subset sorted from them (not recorded which). The receptors originated from an adult woman who had mild COVID-19 (a few samples of this study predate the infection). Cell type and time point are not known. The CDR3 runs from the conserved cysteine through the conserved F or W.

V gene	J gene	CDR3 protein
TRBV12-3/TRBV12-4	TRBJ1-5	CASSRGGSSNQPQHF
TRBV7-8	TRBJ2-5	CASSLVTLGLETQYF
TRBV7-9	TRBJ2-7	CASSPLSYEQYF
TRBV5-1	TRBJ1-4	CASSTRDRFGEKLFF
TRBV7-6	TRBJ2-7	CASSGTAMGQAIGEQYF
TRBV19	TRBJ2-7	CATPRDRGYDEQYF
TRBV24-1	TRBJ2-7	CATSDGQGGRYEQYF
TRBV10-3	TRBJ2-7	CAISAGLAGNYEQYF
TRBV5-1	TRBJ2-3	CASSWNRGRDTDTQYF
TRBV2	TRBJ2-1	CASSVGPGGGSYNEQFF
TRBV5-4	TRBJ1-4	CASSSLLLGEKLFF
TRBV29-1	TRBJ2-5	CSVADSGETQYF
TRBV20-1	TRBJ2-7	CSARDQPGPTYEQYF
TRBV12-3/TRBV12-4	TRBJ1-2	CASSPARANYGYTF
TRBV7-9	TRBJ2-1	CASSLEKNLWDNEQFF
TRBV20-1	TRBJ1-4	CSATDSFEKLFF
TRBV20-1	TRBJ1-1	CSARGSLRTAEGTEAFF
TRBV12-3/TRBV12-4	TRBJ1-3	CASSSPQGAYGNTIYF
TRBV9	TRBJ2-7	CASSVDQGYEQYF
TRBV20-1	TRBJ2-5	CSARGLQETQYF
TRBV19	TRBJ2-3	CASSIRGTSGSPDTQYF
TRBV5-1	TRBJ2-1	CASSLDGYNEQFF
TRBV4-2	TRBJ2-2	CASSQDVAGGATGELFF
TRBV18	TRBJ2-3	CASSPSDQRAQYF
TRBV5-1	TRBJ2-3	CASSLVADTQYF
TRBV7-9	TRBJ1-2	CASSEEIYGYTF
TRBV5-1	TRBJ2-3	CATRQGDRGTDTQYF
TRBV10-3	TRBJ2-7	CAISESIDSERDEQYF
TRBV15	TRBJ1-1	CATSRDRRPNTEAFF
TRBV5-1	TRBJ2-7	CASSYGLAGVLGEQYF
TRBV11-2	TRBJ2-5	CASSLEGWSGGAETQYF
TRBV14	TRBJ2-3	CASSPVLYRTDTQYF
TRBV24-1	TRBJ1-2	CATSDLRSGGYGYTF
TRBV4-3	TRBJ2-3	CASSQVGLATDTQYF